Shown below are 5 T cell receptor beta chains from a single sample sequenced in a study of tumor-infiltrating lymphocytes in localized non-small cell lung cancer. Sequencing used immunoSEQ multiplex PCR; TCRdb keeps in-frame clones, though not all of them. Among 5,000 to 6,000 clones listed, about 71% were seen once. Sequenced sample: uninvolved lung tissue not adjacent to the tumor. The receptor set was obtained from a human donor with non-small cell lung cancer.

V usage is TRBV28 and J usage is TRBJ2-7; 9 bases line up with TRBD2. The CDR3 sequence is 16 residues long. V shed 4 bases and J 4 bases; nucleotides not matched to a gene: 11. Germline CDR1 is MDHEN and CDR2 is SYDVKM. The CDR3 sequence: CASSSDLAGRGYEQYF. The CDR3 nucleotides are TGTGCCAGCAGTTCGGATCTAGCGGGGCGGGGGTACGAGCAGTACTTC.

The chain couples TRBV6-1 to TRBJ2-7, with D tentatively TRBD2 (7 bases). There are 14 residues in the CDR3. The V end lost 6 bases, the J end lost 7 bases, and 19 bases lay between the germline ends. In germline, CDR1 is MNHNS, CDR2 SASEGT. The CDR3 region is CASSSSGGAGEQYF. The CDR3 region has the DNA TGTGCCAGCAGCAGCTCGGGGGGCGCGGGGGAGCAGTACTTC.

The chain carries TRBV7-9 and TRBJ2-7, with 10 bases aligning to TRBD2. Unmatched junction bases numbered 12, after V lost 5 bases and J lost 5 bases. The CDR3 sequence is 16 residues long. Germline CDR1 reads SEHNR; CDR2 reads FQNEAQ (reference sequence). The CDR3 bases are TGTGCCAGCAGCAACTCCCTGAGCGGGAGGGCCCACGAGCAGTACTTC. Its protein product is CASSNSLSGRAHEQYF.

This chain's CDR3 is CASSTSGTITDTQYF. The DNA of the CDR3 is TGCGCCAGCAGCACCTCCGGGACTATCACAGATACGCAGTATTTT. The chain uses TRBV5-1 and TRBJ2-3, with 7 bases fitting TRBD2. The germline gives CDR1 SGHRS, CDR2 YFSETQ. V dropped 4 bases and J dropped 2; count of bases not matched to a gene: 7. The CDR3 runs 15 residues.

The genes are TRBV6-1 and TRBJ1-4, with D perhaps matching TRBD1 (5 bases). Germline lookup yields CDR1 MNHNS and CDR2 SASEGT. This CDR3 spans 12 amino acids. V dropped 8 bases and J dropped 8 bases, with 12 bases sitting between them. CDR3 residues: CASAAWGEKLFF. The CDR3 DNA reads TGTGCCAGCGCCGCCTGGGGGGAAAAACTGTTTTTT.